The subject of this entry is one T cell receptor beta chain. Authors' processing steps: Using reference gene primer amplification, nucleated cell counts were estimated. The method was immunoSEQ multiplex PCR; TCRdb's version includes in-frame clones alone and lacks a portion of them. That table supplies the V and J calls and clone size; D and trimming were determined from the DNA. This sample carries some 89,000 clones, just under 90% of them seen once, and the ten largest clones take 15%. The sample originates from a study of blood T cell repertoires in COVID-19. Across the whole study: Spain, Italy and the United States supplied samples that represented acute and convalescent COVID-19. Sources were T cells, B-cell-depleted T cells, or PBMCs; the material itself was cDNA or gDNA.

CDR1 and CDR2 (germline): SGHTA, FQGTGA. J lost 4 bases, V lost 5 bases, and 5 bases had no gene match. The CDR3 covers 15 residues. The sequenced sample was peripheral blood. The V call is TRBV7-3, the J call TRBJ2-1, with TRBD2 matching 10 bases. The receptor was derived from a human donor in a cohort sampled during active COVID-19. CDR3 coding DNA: TGTGCCAGCAGCCCGGATAGCGGGAGGTACAATGAGCAGTTCTTC. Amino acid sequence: CASSPDSGRYNEQFF.